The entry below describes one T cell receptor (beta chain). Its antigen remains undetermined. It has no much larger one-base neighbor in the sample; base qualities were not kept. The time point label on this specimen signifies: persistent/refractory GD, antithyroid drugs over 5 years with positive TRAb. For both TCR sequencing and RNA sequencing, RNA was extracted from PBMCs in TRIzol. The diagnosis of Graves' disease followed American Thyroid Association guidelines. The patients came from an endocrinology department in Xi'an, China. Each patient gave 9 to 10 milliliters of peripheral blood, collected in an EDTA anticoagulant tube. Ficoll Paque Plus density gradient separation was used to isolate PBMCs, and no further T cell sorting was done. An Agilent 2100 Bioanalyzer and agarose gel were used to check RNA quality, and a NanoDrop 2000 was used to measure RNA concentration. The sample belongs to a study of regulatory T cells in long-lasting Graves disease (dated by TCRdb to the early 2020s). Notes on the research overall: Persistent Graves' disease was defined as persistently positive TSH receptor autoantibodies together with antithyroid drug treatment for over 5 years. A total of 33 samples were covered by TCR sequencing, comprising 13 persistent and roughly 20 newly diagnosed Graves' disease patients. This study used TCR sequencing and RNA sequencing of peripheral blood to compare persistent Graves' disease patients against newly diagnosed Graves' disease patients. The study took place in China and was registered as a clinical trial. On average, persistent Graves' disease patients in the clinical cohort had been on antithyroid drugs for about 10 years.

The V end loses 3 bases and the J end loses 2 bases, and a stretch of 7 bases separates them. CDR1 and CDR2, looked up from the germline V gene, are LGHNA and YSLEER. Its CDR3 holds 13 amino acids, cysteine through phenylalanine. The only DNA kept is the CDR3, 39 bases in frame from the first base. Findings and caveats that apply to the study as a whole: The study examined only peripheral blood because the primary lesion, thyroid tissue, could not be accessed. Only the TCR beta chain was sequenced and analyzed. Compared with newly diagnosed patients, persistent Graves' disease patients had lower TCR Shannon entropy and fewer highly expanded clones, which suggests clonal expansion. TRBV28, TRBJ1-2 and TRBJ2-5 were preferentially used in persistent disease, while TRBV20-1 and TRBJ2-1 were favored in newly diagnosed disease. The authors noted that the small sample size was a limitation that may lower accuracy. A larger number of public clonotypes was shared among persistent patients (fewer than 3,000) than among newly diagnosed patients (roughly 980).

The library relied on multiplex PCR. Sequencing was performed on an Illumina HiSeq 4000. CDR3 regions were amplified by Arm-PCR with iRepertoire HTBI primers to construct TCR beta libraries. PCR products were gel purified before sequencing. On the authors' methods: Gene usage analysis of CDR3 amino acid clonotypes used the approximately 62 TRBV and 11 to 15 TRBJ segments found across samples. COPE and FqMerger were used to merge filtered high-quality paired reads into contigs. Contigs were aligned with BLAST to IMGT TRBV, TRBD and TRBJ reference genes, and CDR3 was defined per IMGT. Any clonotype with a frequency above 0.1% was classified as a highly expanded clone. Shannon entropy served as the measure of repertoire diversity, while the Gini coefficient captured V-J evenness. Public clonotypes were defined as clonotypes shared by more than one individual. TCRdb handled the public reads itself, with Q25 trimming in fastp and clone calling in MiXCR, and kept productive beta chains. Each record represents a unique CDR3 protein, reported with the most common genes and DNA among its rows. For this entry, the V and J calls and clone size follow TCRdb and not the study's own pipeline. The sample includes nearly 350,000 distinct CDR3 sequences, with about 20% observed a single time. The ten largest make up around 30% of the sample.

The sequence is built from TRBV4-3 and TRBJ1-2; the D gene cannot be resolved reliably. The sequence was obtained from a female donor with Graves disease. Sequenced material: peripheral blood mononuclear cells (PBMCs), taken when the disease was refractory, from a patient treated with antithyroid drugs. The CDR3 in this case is CASSQAKNYGYTF. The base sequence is TGCGCCAGCAGCCAGGCCAAAAACTATGGCTACACCTTC.